The 4 T cell receptor beta chains given below trace back to one sample, sequenced in a study of cytomegalovirus exposure and HLA in healthy donors. Assay: immunoSEQ multiplex PCR; the TCRdb copy retains only in-frame clones and omits some. The sample lists almost 200,000 clones; 81% were seen once. Sequencing was carried out using PBMCs. These TCRs come from a woman aged 30 to 39 in good health and CMV-seronegative.

The chain combines TRBV5-1 with TRBJ2-5, with D possibly being TRBD1 (6 bases). The CDR3 is 11 residues long. Trimming stripped 1 base from V and 13 bases from J, with 11 bases between. Germline V lookup: CDR1 SGHRS, CDR2 YFSETQ. CDR3 sequence: CASSLNRVWYF. The DNA for the CDR3 is TGCGCCAGCAGCTTGAACAGGGTATGGTACTTC.

This clone came up a few times. This chain joins TRBV30 and TRBJ1-1; TRBD1 matches at 7 bases. This CDR3 region has 13 residues. V was clipped by 3 bases and J by 6 bases; unmatched bases: 7. CDR1 GTSNPN and CDR2 SVGIG come from the germline V gene (reference sequence). The CDR3 spells CAWSSGQVAEAFF. CDR3 coding DNA: TGTGCCTGGAGCTCTGGACAGGTCGCTGAAGCTTTCTTT.

This chain links TRBV11-2 with TRBJ2-7; the D is unclear. Germline V lookup: CDR1 SGHAT, CDR2 FQNNGV. The CDR3 extends over 13 amino acids. V lost 0 bases to trimming and J lost 3 bases, with 6 bases between them. In nucleotides, the CDR3 is TGTGCCAGCAGCTTAGACCAGATCTACGAGCAGTACTTC. Its protein product is CASSLDQIYEQYF.

As concerns this clone: This specimen includes other DNA sequences encoding the same CDR3. The chain couples TRBV18 to TRBJ2-7; 7 nucleotides align to TRBD1. In germline, CDR1 is KGHSH, CDR2 LQKENI. CDR3 length equals 15 residues. The ends lost 0 bases at V and 2 bases at J; junction bases unmatched: 4. The CDR3 protein is CASSPPGQGAYEQYF. The CDR3 DNA reads TGTGCCAGCTCACCACCGGGGCAGGGGGCCTACGAGCAGTACTTC.